The rows below give T cell receptor beta chains drawn from one sample of a study of beta chain features in type 1 diabetes. Generated by immunoSEQ multiplex PCR, the TCRdb table keeps only in-frame clones and is missing some. This sample has roughly 450,000 clones, with about an eighth found just once. The sequenced sample consisted of naive CD4+ T cells from blood. The receptors come from a young woman in good health. Both conserved end residues are trimmed from each CDR3. Each record gives: CDR3 protein, CDR3 length, J gene, V gene.

ASSYRPSTSDNEQF 14 TRBJ2-1 TRBV7-2
AWSVHVAGGDTQY 13 TRBJ2-3 TRBV30
SVGAHRRTEAF 11 TRBJ1-1 TRBV29-1
ASSSQGRGQETQY 13 TRBJ2-5 TRBV25-1
ASSSGLAASEQY 12 TRBJ2-7 TRBV27
ASRYTGDSYGYT 12 TRBJ1-2 TRBV5-1
ASSSGTSWQPQH 12 TRBJ1-5 TRBV5-6
ASSIWGLQETQY 12 TRBJ2-5 TRBV21-1
ASSLNVVEGGYT 12 TRBJ1-2 TRBV5-1
ASSATGGINYGYT 13 TRBJ1-2 TRBV25-1
ASSLGISGNTIY 12 TRBJ1-3 TRBV7-9
ATSTRTGRSEGYT 13 TRBJ1-2 TRBV15
ASSATGDTQY 10 TRBJ2-3 TRBV9
ASSYGDTGELF 11 TRBJ2-2 TRBV6-6
ASSIGNYNEQF 11 TRBJ2-1 TRBV19
ASTSGGVREQF 11 TRBJ2-1 TRBV28
ASSQGGFSDTQY 12 TRBJ2-3 TRBV4-3
SVKQGVGTDTQY 12 TRBJ2-3 TRBV29-1
ASSLTAGANVLT 12 TRBJ2-6 TRBV7-2
ALTGVSYNEQF 11 TRBJ2-1 TRBV30